This T cell receptor (beta chain) derives from a study of control samples from healthy donors and cancer patients. Profiling relied on immunoSEQ multiplex PCR, and the TCRdb table lists in-frame clones only, not all of them. Found here are roughly 150,000 clones, just over 85% of them singletons; the top ten hold more than 1.5%. J was trimmed by 0 bases and V by 6 bases; bases with no gene match: 3. Germline V gene data show CDR1 as SGHNT and CDR2 as YENEEA. The CDR3 consists of 14 residues. Sequencing was performed on blood. The genes are TRBV11-3 and TRBJ2-3; 7 bases match TRBD2. The sequence was collected from a man between 18 and 29 years old in good health. For the CDR3, the DNA is TGTGCCAGCAGTCTCGGGAGGAGCACAGATACGCAGTATTTT. Its protein is CASSLGRSTDTQYF.